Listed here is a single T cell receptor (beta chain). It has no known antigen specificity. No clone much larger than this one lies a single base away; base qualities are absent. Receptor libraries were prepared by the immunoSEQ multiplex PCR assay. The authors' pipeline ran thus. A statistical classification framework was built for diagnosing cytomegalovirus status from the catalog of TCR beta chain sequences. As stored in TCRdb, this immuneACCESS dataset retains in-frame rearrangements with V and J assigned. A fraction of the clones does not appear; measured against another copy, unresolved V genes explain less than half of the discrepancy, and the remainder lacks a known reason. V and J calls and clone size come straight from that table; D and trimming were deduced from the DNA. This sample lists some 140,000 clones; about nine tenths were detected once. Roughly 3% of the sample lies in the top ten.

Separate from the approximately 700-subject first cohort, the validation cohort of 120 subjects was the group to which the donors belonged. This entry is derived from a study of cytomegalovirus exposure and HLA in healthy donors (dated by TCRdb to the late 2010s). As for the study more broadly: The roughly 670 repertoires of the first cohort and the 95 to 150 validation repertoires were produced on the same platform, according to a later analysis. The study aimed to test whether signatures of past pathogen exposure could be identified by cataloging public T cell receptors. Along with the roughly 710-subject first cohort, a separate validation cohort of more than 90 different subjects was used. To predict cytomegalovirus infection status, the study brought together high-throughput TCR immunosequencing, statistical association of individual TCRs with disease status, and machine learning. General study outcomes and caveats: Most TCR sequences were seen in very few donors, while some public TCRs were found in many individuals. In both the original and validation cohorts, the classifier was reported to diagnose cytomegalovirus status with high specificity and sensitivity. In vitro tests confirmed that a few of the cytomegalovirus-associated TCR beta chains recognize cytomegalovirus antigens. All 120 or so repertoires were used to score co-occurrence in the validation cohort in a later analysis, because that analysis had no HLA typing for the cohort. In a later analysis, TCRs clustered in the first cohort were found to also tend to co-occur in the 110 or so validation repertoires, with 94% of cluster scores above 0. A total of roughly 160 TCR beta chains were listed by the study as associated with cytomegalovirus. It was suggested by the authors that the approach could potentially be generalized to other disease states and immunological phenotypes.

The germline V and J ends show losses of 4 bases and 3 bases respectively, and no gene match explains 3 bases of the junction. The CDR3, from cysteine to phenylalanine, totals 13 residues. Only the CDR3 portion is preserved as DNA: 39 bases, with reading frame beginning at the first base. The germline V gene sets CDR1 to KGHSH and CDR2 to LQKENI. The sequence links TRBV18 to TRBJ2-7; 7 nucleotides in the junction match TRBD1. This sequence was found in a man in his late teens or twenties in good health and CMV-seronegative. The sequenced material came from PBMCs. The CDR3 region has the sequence CASSLGTDYEQYF. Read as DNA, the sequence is TGTGCCAGCTCACTTGGGACAGACTACGAGCAGTACTTC.